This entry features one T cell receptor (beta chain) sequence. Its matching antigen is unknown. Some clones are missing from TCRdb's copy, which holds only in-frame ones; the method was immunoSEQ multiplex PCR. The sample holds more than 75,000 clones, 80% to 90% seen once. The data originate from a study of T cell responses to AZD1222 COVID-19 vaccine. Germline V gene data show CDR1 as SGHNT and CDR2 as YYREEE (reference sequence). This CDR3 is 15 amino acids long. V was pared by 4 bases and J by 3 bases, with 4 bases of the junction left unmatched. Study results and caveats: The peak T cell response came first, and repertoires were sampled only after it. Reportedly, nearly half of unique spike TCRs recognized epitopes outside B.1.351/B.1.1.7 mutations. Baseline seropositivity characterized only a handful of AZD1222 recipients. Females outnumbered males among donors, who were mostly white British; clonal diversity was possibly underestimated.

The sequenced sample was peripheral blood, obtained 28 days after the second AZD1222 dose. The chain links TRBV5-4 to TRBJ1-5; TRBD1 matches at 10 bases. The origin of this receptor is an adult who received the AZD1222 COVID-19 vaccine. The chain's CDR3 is CASSLDRGNNQPQHF. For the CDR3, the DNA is TGTGCCAGCAGCCTGGACAGGGGGAACAATCAGCCCCAGCATTTT.